This T cell receptor (beta chain) was sequenced in a study of blood T cell repertoires in COVID-19. Across the study: Acute-phase and convalescent COVID-19 samples originated in the United States, Italy and Spain. PBMCs, B-cell-depleted T cells, or T cells provided the cDNA or gDNA that made up the material.

In germline, CDR1 is KGHDR, CDR2 SFDVKD. The CDR3 consists of 13 residues. The germline V and J ends were trimmed by 5 bases and 4 bases, with 10 bases remaining between them. Study processing details: Nucleated cell number was recorded as an estimate derived from reference gene primer amplification. This table comes from immunoSEQ multiplex PCR, and its TCRdb copy is limited to in-frame clones, with some not included. V, J and clone size derive from that table, while D and trimming were established from the DNA sequence. The profile shows about 25,000 clones, roughly 80% of them singletons. Sequenced: peripheral blood. V and J are TRBV24-1 and TRBJ2-5; weak D call: TRBD2 (5 bases). The clonotype comes from a woman of 80 years or more with acute or convalescent COVID-19. DNA for the CDR3: TGTGCCACCAGTGCGGGAAACAGAGAGACCCAGTACTTC. As protein: CATSAGNRETQYF.